The entry that follows covers one TCR beta chain sequence. Produced via immunoSEQ multiplex PCR; TCRdb's table is partial and in-frame only. The sample carries more than 2,000,000 clones, around nine tenths recorded once. The data were obtained in a study of shared clonotypes between healthy human individuals. Germline V gives CDR1 SGDLS, CDR2 YYNGEE. The CDR3 has 18 amino acids. With V trimmed by 3 bases and J by 6 bases, 11 bases remained unmatched. Sequencing was carried out using naive CD4+ T cells sorted from blood. Subset specified: CD45RA+ positively selected. The sequence derives from a man in his late teens or twenties in good health. The chain is built from TRBV9 and TRBJ2-1; 14 bases fit TRBD2. The CDR3: CASSETTSGGAGINEQFF. In nucleotides, the CDR3 is TGTGCCAGCAGCGAGACGACTAGCGGGGGGGCCGGGATCAATGAGCAGTTCTTC.